The entry below describes one TCR beta chain. Its antigen remains unknown. These data are taken from a study of early T cells in non-severe SARS-CoV-2 infection. Study as a whole: Whole-blood bulk RNA, unsorted, was sequenced, and chains were unpaired.

The library protocol tagged individual cDNA molecules with unique molecular identifiers. TCRdb analysed the 5' RACE reads with MiXCR anew, one entry per CDR3 protein. The table has around 84,000 distinct CDR3 sequences, over 13% seen once. In germline, CDR1 is SNHLY, CDR2 FYNNEI. Trimming removed 10 bases at V and 8 bases at J, with 23 bases between. The CDR3 has 15 residues. General study findings and limits: Anti-spike CD8 responses were favored by VDJdb matching, which missed private and CD4 specificities.

The chain combines TRBV2 with TRBJ2-2; perhaps TRBD1 as D (6 bases). The sequence was obtained from an adult who was a healthcare worker with PCR-confirmed SARS-CoV-2 infection or an uninfected control (not recorded which). The sequenced material came from whole blood. This CDR3 is CATSVVGARMGELFF. The DNA for the CDR3 is TGTGCCACCAGCGTGGTGGGGGCGCGGATGGGGGAGCTGTTTTTT.